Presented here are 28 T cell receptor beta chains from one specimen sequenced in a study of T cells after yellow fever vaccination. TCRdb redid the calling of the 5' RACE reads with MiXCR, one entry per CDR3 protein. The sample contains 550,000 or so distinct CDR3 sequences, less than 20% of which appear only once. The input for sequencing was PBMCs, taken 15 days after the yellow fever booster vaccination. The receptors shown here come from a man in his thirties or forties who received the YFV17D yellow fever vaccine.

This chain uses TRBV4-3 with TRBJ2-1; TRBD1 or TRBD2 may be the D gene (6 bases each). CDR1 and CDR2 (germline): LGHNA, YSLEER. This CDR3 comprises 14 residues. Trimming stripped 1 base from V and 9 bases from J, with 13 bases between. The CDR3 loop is CASSQVPKGGEQFF. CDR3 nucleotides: TGCGCCAGCAGCCAAGTGCCCAAGGGGGGTGAGCAGTTCTTC.

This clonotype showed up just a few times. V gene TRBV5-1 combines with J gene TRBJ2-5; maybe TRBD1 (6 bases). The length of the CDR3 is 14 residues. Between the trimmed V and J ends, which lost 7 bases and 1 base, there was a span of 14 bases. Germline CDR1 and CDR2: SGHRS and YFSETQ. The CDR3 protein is CASDLQGGQETQYF. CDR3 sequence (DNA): TGCGCCAGCGATCTACAGGGTGGCCAAGAGACCCAGTACTTC.

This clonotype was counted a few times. The CDR3 DNA sequence: TGTGCCAGCAGCCGGGACAGGGGGCTCTACAATGAGCAGTTCTTC. This translates into CASSRDRGLYNEQFF. The chain is built from TRBV6-5 and TRBJ2-1; 12 bases map to TRBD1. J was trimmed by 3 bases and V by 6 bases; bases with no gene match: 3. The CDR3 sequence is 15 residues long. CDR1 and CDR2 (germline): MNHEY, SVGAGI.

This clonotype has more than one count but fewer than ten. The CDR3 sequence: CATSRERGTTYEQYF. CDR3 DNA sequence: TGTGCCACCAGCAGAGAACGGGGGACGACCTACGAGCAGTACTTC. This chain uses TRBV15 with TRBJ2-7, with a tentative D call TRBD2 (6 bases). The germline CDR1 and CDR2 sequences are LNHNV and YYDKDF (reference sequence). The CDR3 spans 15 residues. Trimming pared 0 bases from V and 2 bases from J, leaving 11 bases between.

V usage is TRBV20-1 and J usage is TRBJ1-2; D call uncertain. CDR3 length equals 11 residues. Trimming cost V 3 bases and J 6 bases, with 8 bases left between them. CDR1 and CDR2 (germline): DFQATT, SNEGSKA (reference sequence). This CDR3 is CSASFRDGYTF. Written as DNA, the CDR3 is TGCAGTGCTAGTTTCCGGGATGGCTACACCTTC.

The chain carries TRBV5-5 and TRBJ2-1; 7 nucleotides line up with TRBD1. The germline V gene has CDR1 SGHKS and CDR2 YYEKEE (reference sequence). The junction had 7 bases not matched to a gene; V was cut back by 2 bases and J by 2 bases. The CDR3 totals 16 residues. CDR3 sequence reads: CASSFGEGAAYNEQFF. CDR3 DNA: TGTGCCAGCAGCTTCGGAGAGGGGGCGGCCTACAATGAGCAGTTCTTC.

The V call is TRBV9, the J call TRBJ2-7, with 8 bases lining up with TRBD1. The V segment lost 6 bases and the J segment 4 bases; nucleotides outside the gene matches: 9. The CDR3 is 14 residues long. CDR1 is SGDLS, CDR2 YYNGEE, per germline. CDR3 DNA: TGTGCCAGCACCCCGGGACAGGCCATGTACGAGCAGTACTTC. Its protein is CASTPGQAMYEQYF.

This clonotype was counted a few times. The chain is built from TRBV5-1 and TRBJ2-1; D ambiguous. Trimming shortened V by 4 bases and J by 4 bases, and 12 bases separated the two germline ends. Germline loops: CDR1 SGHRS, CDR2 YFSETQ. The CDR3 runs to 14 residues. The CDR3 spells CASSPEIRYNEQFF. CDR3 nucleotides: TGCGCCAGCAGCCCTGAAATTCGGTACAATGAGCAGTTCTTC.

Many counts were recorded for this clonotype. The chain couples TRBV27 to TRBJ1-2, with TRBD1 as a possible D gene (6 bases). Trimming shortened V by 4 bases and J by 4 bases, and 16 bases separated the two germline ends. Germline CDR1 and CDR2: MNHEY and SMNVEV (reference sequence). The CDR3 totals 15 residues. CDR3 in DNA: TGTGCCAGCAGTTCCCCTTTCAGGGGAGGCTATGGCTACACCTTC. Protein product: CASSSPFRGGYGYTF.

This CDR3 is CASSKGAANTEAFF. As DNA, the CDR3 is TGTGCCAGCAGCAAGGGGGCGGCGAACACTGAAGCTTTCTTT. J is TRBJ1-1 and V is TRBV12-3 or TRBV12-4; 7 bases agree with TRBD1. Unmatched junction bases numbered 5, after V lost 6 bases and J lost 1 base. The CDR3 is 14 residues long.

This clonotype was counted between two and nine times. This CDR3 reads CASSVAGTSYNEQFF. The CDR3 DNA follows: TGTGCCAGCAGCGTAGCTGGGACTAGCTACAATGAGCAGTTCTTC. The rearrangement joins TRBV9 to TRBJ2-1; 8 positions match TRBD2. J lost 3 bases, V lost 0 bases, and 2 bases had no gene match. Germline V lookup: CDR1 SGDLS, CDR2 YYNGEE. This CDR3 has 15 residues.

The CDR3 DNA follows: TGTGCCATCAGTGGGGAGAGGGGAGACGAGCAGTACTTC. As protein: CAISGERGDEQYF. This chain connects TRBV10-3 to TRBJ2-7; D may match TRBD1 or TRBD2 (5 bases each). V was clipped by 4 bases and J by 5 bases, with 12 bases between them. The length of the CDR3 is 13 residues. CDR1 and CDR2 from the germline V gene are ENHRY and SYGVKD.

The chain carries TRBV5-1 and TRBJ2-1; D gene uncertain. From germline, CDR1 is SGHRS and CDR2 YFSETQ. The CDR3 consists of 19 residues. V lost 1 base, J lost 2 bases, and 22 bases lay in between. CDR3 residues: CASSLSAATVPRTYNEQFF. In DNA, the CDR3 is TGCGCCAGCAGCTTGAGTGCGGCCACCGTACCGCGAACCTACAATGAGCAGTTCTTC.

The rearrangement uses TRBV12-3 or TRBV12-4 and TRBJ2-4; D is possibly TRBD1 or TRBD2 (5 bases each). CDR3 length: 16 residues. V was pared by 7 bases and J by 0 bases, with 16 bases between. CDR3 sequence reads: CASTTGPYLAKNIQYF. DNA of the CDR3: TGTGCCAGCACCACGGGACCCTATTTAGCCAAAAACATTCAGTACTTC.

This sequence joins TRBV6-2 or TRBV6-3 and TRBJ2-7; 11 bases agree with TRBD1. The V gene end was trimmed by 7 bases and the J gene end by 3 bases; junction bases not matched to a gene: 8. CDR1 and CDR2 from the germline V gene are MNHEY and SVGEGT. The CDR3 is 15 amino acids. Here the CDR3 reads CASNGGTGGLYEQYF. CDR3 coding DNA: TGTGCCAGCAACGGCGGGACAGGGGGACTCTACGAGCAGTACTTC.

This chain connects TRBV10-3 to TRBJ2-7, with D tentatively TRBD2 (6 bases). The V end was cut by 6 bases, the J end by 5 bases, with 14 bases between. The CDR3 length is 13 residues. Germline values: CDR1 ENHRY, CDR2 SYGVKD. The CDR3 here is CAIREGAPNEQYF. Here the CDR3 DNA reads TGTGCCATCAGGGAGGGAGCACCCAACGAGCAGTACTTC.

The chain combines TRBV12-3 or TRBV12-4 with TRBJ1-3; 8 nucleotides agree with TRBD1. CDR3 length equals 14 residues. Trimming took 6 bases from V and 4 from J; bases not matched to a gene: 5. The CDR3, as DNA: TGTGCCAGCAGAACACAGGGGGTCGGAAACACCATATATTTT. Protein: CASRTQGVGNTIYF.

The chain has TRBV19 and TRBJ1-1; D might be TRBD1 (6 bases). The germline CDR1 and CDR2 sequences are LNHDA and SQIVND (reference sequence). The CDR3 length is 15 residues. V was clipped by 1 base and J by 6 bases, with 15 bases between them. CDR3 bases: TGTGCCAGTAGTATAGGCGGCGGACAGTTGGCTGAAGCTTTCTTT. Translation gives CASSIGGGQLAEAFF.

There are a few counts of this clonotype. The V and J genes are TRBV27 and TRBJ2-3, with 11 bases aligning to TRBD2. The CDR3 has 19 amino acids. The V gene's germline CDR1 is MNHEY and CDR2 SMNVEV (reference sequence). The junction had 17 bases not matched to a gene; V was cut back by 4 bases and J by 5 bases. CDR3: CASSSSLLRSGLAGDTQYF. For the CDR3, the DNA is TGTGCCAGCAGTTCCTCCTTATTACGTTCCGGACTAGCGGGAGATACGCAGTATTTT.

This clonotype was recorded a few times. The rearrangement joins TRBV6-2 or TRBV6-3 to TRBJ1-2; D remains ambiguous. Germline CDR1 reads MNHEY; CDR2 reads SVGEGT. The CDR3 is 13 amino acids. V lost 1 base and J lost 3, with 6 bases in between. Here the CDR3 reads CASSYYSYYGYTF. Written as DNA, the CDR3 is TGTGCCAGCAGTTACTACAGCTACTATGGCTACACCTTC.

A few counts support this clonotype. The CDR3 DNA reads TGCAGTGCGCCGACAGGGATTAACTATGGCTACACCTTC. This codes for CSAPTGINYGYTF. This chain uses TRBV20-1 with TRBJ1-2, with 7 bases matching TRBD1. V lost 6 bases, J lost 1 base, and 5 bases stayed unmatched. The CDR3 runs 13 residues. Per germline, CDR1 DFQATT and CDR2 SNEGSKA (reference sequence).

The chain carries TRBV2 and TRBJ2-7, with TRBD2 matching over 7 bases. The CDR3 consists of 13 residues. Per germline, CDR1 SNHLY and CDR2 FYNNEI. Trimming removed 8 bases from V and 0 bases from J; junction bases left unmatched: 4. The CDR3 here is CASYRDYSYEQYF. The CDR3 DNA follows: TGTGCCAGCTACCGGGACTACTCCTACGAGCAGTACTTC.

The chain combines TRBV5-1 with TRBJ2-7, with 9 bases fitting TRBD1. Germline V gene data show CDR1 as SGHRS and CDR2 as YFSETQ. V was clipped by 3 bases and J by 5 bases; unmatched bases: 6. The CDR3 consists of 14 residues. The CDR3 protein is CASSSQGAGNEQYF. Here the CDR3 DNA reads TGCGCCAGCAGCTCACAGGGGGCAGGTAACGAGCAGTACTTC.

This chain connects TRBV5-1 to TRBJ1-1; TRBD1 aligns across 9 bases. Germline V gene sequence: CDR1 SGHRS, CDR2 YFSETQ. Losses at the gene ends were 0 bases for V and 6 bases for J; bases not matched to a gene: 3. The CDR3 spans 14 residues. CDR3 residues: CASSLGQGGAEAFF. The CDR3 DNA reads TGCGCCAGCAGCTTGGGACAGGGGGGCGCTGAAGCTTTCTTT.

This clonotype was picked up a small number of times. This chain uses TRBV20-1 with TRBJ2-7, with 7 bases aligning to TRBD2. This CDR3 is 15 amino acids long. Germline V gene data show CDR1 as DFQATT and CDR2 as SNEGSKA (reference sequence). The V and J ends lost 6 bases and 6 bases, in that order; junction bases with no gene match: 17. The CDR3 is CSALAETIQSGEQYF. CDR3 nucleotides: TGCAGTGCCCTAGCGGAAACCATTCAATCGGGCGAGCAGTACTTC.

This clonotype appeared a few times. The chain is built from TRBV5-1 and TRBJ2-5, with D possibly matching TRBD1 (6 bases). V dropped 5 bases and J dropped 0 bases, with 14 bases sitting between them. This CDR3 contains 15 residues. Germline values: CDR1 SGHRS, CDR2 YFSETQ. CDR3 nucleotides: TGCGCCAGCAGGCAAAGGGACACCTACCAAGAGACCCAGTACTTC. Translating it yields CASRQRDTYQETQYF.

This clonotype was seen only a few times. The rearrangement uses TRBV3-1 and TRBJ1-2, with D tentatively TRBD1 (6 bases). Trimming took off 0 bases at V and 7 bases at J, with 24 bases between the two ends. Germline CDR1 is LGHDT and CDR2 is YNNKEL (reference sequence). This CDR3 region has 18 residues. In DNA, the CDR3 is TGTGCCAGCAGCCAAGATGGCAGACAGGTGCGGGTCGGTGGTGGCTACACCTTC. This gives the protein CASSQDGRQVRVGGGYTF.

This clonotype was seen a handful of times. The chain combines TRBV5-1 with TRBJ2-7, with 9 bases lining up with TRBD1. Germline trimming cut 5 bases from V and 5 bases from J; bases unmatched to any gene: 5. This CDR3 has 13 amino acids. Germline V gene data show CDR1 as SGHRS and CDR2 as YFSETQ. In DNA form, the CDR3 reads TGCGCCAGCAGAACGGGACAGGGTAACGAGCAGTACTTC. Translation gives CASRTGQGNEQYF.